Listed here is a single T cell receptor beta chain. Its target is not known. The time point was: newly diagnosed GD, antithyroid drugs for less than 3 months. From RNA extracted from PBMCs, the TCR library was made. The data derive from a study of regulatory T cells in long-lasting Graves disease. Looking at the study overall: Antithyroid drug use was under 3 months in newly diagnosed Graves' patients.

The study's findings and limits: Newly diagnosed disease favored TRBV20-1 and TRBJ2-1 over persistent disease.

Library construction for TCR beta used iRepertoire HTBI primers and Arm-PCR of CDR3 regions. TCRdb itself ran the multiplex PCR reads through MiXCR, one entry per CDR3 protein. The repertoire holds roughly 400,000 distinct CDR3 sequences, with 15% as singletons. V lost 2 bases to trimming and J lost 1 base; unmatched junction nucleotides: 7. The V gene's germline CDR1 is MNHEY and CDR2 SVGAGI. The CDR3 runs 17 residues. A further study also used this sample, focusing on T cells in Graves' hyperthyroidism and ophthalmopathy. As that report states: An absence of ophthalmopathy progression within 18 months meant stable Graves' hyperthyroidism. Most thyroid clonotypes with frequency above 0.001 were detected in blood.

The clonotype was recovered from a woman in her thirties or forties with Graves disease. The input for sequencing was peripheral blood mononuclear cells (PBMCs), taken at new diagnosis, from a patient treated with antithyroid drugs. The chain links TRBV6-5 to TRBJ2-7; 11 positions match TRBD2. Here the CDR3 DNA reads TGTGCCAGCAGTTACAAGCTCGGGACTAGCGGTTCCTACGAGCAGTACTTC. Amino acids: CASSYKLGTSGSYEQYF.